What follows are 14 T cell receptor beta chains derived from one specimen sequenced in a study of T-cell memory formation after mild COVID-19. A single record per CDR3 protein comes from TCRdb applying MiXCR to the 5' RACE reads. This table has about 340,000 distinct CDR3 sequences, approximately 15% appearing once. Material for sequencing was PBMCs or a T cell subset sorted from them (not recorded which). The receptors here all came from a man younger than 35 who had mild COVID-19 (a few samples of this study predate the infection). Cell type and time point are not known.

The V and J genes are TRBV5-1 and TRBJ2-1; 10 bases fit TRBD2. The CDR3 is made up of 17 amino acids. V shed 4 bases, J shed 4 bases, and the junction held 11 bases outside the gene matches. CDR1 is SGHRS and CDR2 is YFSETQ in the germline V gene. The CDR3 is CASSQVLAGQVYNEQFF. The CDR3 DNA sequence: TGCGCCAGCAGCCAAGTACTAGCGGGGCAAGTTTACAATGAGCAGTTCTTC. The full variable domain, with the rest looked up from reference TRBV5-1 and TRBJ2-1, is KAGVTQTPRYLIKTRGQQVTLSCSPISGHRSVSWYQQTPGQGLQFLFEYFSETQRNKGNFPGRFSGRQFSNSRSEMNVSTLELGDSALYLCASSQVLAGQVYNEQFFGPGTRLTVL.

Of note for this clonotype: The junction differs from germline at one of its ends, possibly a read error. The V call is TRBV7-9, the J call TRBJ2-1; TRBD1 matches at 8 bases. The CDR3 sequence is 14 residues long. Germline CDR1 and CDR2: SEHNR and FQNEAQ (reference sequence). This CDR3 is CASSLGPGQGQTVF. As DNA, the CDR3 is TGTGCCAGCAGCTTGGGCCCAGGACAGGGCCAAACGGTCTTC.

V and J are TRBV7-2 and TRBJ2-1; D not resolved. CDR1 and CDR2 from the germline V gene are SGHTA and FQGNSA. This CDR3 has 12 residues. V was pared by 5 bases and J by 13 bases, with 15 bases between. The DNA of the CDR3 is TGTGCCAGCAGCCGTGTTCGACCGTCCCAGTTCTTC. This translates into CASSRVRPSQFF.

The chain combines TRBV24-1 with TRBJ1-1; D gene uncertain. CDR1 and CDR2 (germline): KGHDR, SFDVKD. The CDR3 totals 14 residues. Deletions cut 9 bases from V and 8 bases from J, with 21 bases between. The CDR3 loop is CATELASGVTEAFF. In nucleotides, the CDR3 is TGTGCCACCGAATTGGCCTCCGGGGTTACCGAAGCTTTCTTT.

There are a few counts of this clonotype. The V call is TRBV28, the J call TRBJ1-4; no clear D. Germline V gene data show CDR1 as MDHEN and CDR2 as SYDVKM. V was trimmed by 7 bases and J by 5 bases, leaving 11 bases between them. The CDR3 runs 13 residues. CDR3 sequence: CASNIPGNEKLFF. The CDR3 coding sequence is TGTGCCAGCAATATCCCCGGCAATGAAAAACTGTTTTTT.

The genes are TRBV5-1 and TRBJ2-4; 8 bases match TRBD1. The CDR3 sequence is 14 residues long. The germline V gene encodes CDR1 SGHRS and CDR2 YFSETQ. Trimming removed 2 bases from V and 9 bases from J; junction bases left unmatched: 7. The CDR3: CASSFGQGARIQYF. The CDR3 DNA is TGCGCCAGCAGCTTCGGCCAGGGGGCTCGCATTCAGTACTTC.

This clonotype has just a few counts. The J gene is TRBJ2-5, the V gene TRBV10-3, with D possibly being TRBD1 or TRBD2 (5 bases each). The germline V gene encodes CDR1 ENHRY and CDR2 SYGVKD. CDR3 length: 14 residues. V lost 6 bases and J lost 1, with 12 bases in between. CDR3 sequence reads: CAIRPSGAQETQYF. The CDR3 DNA sequence: TGTGCCATCAGACCGTCCGGGGCCCAAGAGACCCAGTACTTC.

This chain connects TRBV7-3 to TRBJ1-1; TRBD1 might be the D (5 bases). Per the germline V gene, CDR1 is SGHTA and CDR2 is FQGTGA. This CDR3 is 14 amino acids long. Trimming removed 3 bases from V and 4 bases from J, with 12 bases in between. CDR3 coding DNA: TGTGCCAGCAGCTTCGGGGGTGGGAGCACTGAAGCTTTCTTT. It yields the protein CASSFGGGSTEAFF.

This clonotype showed up just a few times. J is TRBJ2-7 and V is TRBV6-2 or TRBV6-3; unclear D gene. Per germline, CDR1 MNHEY and CDR2 SVGEGT. This CDR3 is 13 amino acids long. V shed 8 bases and J shed 3 bases, with 14 bases lying between them. The CDR3 nucleotides are TGTGCCAGCTCCGCAGGCGGATTCTACGAGCAGTACTTC. It is translated as CASSAGGFYEQYF.

The sample holds many counts of this clonotype. The V and J genes are TRBV20-1 and TRBJ2-3, with D unresolved. This CDR3 comprises 12 residues. Germline values: CDR1 DFQATT, CDR2 SNEGSKA (reference sequence). The germline V and J ends were trimmed by 3 bases and 2 bases, with 6 bases remaining between them. CDR3 region: CSARTVTDTQYF. The CDR3, as DNA: TGCAGTGCTAGGACTGTCACAGATACGCAGTATTTT.

This clonotype was observed many times. The chain carries TRBV7-6 and TRBJ2-1, with 9 positions matching TRBD2. J was trimmed by 5 bases and V by 5 bases; bases with no gene match: 4. CDR3 length equals 14 residues. Germline V CDR1 and CDR2: SGHVS, FNYEAQ. CDR3 DNA sequence: TGTGCCAGCAGCCCGCTAGCGGGAAACAATGAGCAGTTCTTC. Translated, it gives CASSPLAGNNEQFF.

The CDR3 sequence is CASSLDGGAPGELFF. CDR3 coding DNA: TGTGCCAGCAGCTTAGACGGGGGGGCCCCCGGGGAGCTGTTTTTT. V is TRBV7-3 and J is TRBJ2-2; 8 bases are shared with TRBD2. V was clipped by 2 bases and J by 6 bases; unmatched bases: 5. From germline, CDR1 is SGHTA and CDR2 FQGTGA. This CDR3 spans 15 amino acids.

The chain is built from TRBV4-1 and TRBJ2-3; tentatively, D is TRBD1 (6 bases). Trimming stripped 3 bases from V and 3 bases from J, with 16 bases between. This CDR3 comprises 16 residues. The germline gives CDR1 MGHRA, CDR2 YSYEKL. Here the CDR3 DNA reads TGCGCCAGCAGCCATGTCAGGGGCGCCGGTACAGATACGCAGTATTTT. Translating it yields CASSHVRGAGTDTQYF.

This clonotype was seen a few times. This chain connects TRBV5-6 to TRBJ2-2, with 9 nucleotides matching TRBD2. CDR3 length: 17 residues. CDR1 and CDR2 from the germline V gene are SGHDT and YYEEEE. V trimming: 0 bases; J trimming: 7 bases; junction bases outside the gene matches: 10. CDR3 amino acids: CASSLVRGGARIGELFF. CDR3 in DNA: TGTGCCAGCAGCTTGGTACGCGGGGGGGCCAGGATCGGGGAGCTGTTTTTT.